One TCR beta chain is described in this entry. Its target is unknown. The entry originates in a study of immune cell composition in non-small cell lung cancer. Study summary: Histologic subtype was mainly adenocarcinoma or squamous cell carcinoma.

V lost 5 bases, J lost 6 bases, and 8 bases stayed unmatched. This CDR3 is built from 14 residues. Per germline, CDR1 SGHTA and CDR2 FQGNSA. The method was immunoSEQ multiplex PCR; TCRdb's version includes in-frame clones alone and lacks a portion of them. The sample comprises 14,000 to 15,000 clones, roughly two thirds of which are singletons, and around 6.8% rests with the top ten. Study outcomes and limitations: Tumour-associated clones >0.5% occurred in 25% to 35% of adenocarcinomas, about 69% of squamous.

The receptor's source is a human donor with non-small cell lung cancer. Sequenced input: lung tumor tissue. The chain uses TRBV7-2 and TRBJ2-7; 9 positions agree with TRBD1. DNA for the CDR3: TGTGCCAGCAGCCCACAGGGGGCCCCGGCCGAGCAGTACTTC. This codes for CASSPQGAPAEQYF. Full variable domain (remainder filled in from reference TRBV7-2 and TRBJ2-7): GAGVSQSPSNKVTEKGKDVELRCDPISGHTALYWYRQSLGQGLEFLIYFQGNSAPDKSGLPSDRFSAERTGGSVSTLTIQRTQQEDSAVYLCASSPQGAPAEQYFGPGTRLTVT.